The clone carrying this T cell receptor beta chain appeared a single time. The antigen is not known. Anti-CD3/anti-CD28 beads served as a nonspecific positive control stimulus. Sorting selected CD4+ T cells upregulating both CD40 ligand and CD69. The record originates from a study of persistence of HIV-infected CD4 T cells. The V segment lost 3 bases and the J segment 2 bases; nucleotides outside the gene matches: 9. Looked up from germline, CDR1 is SGHRS and CDR2 is YFSETQ. CDR3 size: 16 residues. The immunoSEQ assay was version 4, run in survey mode. The assay was immunoSEQ multiplex PCR, and TCRdb's table has in-frame clones only and misses some. Seen here are more than 35,000 clones, more than 85% observed once, and the top ten hold around 1.8%.

The sequence came from an adult man with HIV who was CMV-seropositive. The chain recombines TRBV5-1 with TRBJ2-7; 9 bases align to TRBD2. The sequencing here drew on CD4+ T cells sorted from PBMCs after approximately 20-hour stimulation, taken from a patient who received antiretroviral therapy. The CDR3 nucleotides read TGCGCCAGCAGCTGGGGGCTAGCGGGGCCGACCTACGAGCAGTACTTC. It translates to CASSWGLAGPTYEQYF. Full variable domain (remainder filled in from reference TRBV5-1 and TRBJ2-7): KAGVTQTPRYLIKTRGQQVTLSCSPISGHRSVSWYQQTPGQGLQFLFEYFSETQRNKGNFPGRFSGRQFSNSRSEMNVSTLELGDSALYLCASSWGLAGPTYEQYFGPGTRLTVT.